The 5 T cell receptor beta chains listed next were all sequenced from one sample in a study of CXCR3-negative and CXCR3-positive naive CD8 T cells. Carrying UMI labels, the TRB cDNA libraries were prepared through 5' RACE. Reanalyzing the 5' RACE reads, TCRdb keeps one entry per CDR3 protein, without DNA. The table gives more than 45,000 distinct CDR3 sequences; the top ten clones make up 0.35% to 0.5% of it. Material: naive CXCR3- CD8+ T cells from blood. Documented subset: CD45RO-CCR7+CD27+CD95- naive CD8+ T cells lacking CXCR3 (TNR3-). The receptors were sampled from a human donor in good health. Some clones in this sample may be carry-over from other donors' samples.

The chain is built from TRBV7-9 and TRBJ2-7. The CDR3 extends over 13 amino acids. Germline CDR1 and CDR2: SEHNR and FQNEAQ (reference sequence). CDR3 loop: CASSLSPTYEQYF.

This chain's CDR3 is CASSQAGRGYTF. J is TRBJ1-2 and V is TRBV3-1; TCRdb designates TRBD1, a call that cannot be tested without DNA. This CDR3 contains 12 residues. The germline V gene has CDR1 LGHDT and CDR2 YNNKEL (reference sequence).

The chain joins TRBV12-3 or TRBV12-4 to TRBJ1-5; TCRdb gives TRBD1 as the D gene, but with no DNA this cannot be confirmed. The CDR3 is 15 amino acids. Here the CDR3 reads CASSFGPDSNQPQHF.

The rearrangement links TRBV7-2 to TRBJ2-7. Germline assignment: CDR1 SGHTA and CDR2 FQGNSA. The CDR3 loop spans 16 amino acids. CDR3 protein: CASSLTYTGSSYEQYF.

The chain has TRBV27 and TRBJ2-7. The germline V gene has CDR1 MNHEY and CDR2 SMNVEV (reference sequence). The CDR3 length is 13 residues. The CDR3: CASSLTGVGEQYF.